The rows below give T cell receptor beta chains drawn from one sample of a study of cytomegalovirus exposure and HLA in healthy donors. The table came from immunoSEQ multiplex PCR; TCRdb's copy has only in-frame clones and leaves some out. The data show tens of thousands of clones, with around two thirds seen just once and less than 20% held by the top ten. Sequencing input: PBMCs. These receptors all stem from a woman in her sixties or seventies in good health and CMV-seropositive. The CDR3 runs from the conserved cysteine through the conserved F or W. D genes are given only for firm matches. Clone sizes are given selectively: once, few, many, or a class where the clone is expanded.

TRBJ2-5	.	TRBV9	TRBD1	TGTGCCAGCAGCGCACAGGGGGGAGAGACCCAGTACTTC	CASSAQGGETQYF
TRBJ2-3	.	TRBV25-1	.	TGTGCCAGCAGTGAATACAGGGGCCGCACAGATACGCAGTATTTT	CASSEYRGRTDTQYF
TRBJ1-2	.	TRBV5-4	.	TGTGCCAGCAGCACGCGGCAGGGGAATAACTATGGCTACACCTTC	CASSTRQGNNYGYTF
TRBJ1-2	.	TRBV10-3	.	TGTGCCATCAGTGACCAGGGGCAGAGCCATGGCTACACCTTC	CAISDQGQSHGYTF
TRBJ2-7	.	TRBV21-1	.	TGTGCCAGCAGCAAAGTGGGCGGGTACTACGAGCAGTACTTC	CASSKVGGYYEQYF
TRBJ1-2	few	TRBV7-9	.	TGTGCCAGCAGCCCTCGAGCCTCGAACTATGGCTACACCTTC	CASSPRASNYGYTF
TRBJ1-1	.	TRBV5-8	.	TGTGCCAGCAGCTTGGCCACGGGGATGAACACTGAAGCTTTCTTT	CASSLATGMNTEAFF
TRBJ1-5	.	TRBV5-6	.	TGTGCCAGCAGCTTGTCAATGGGTAGGGGAATTCAGCCCCAGCATTTT	CASSLSMGRGIQPQHF
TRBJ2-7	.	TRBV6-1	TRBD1	TGTGCCAGCAGTGAAGAGTGGTCAGGGGGCTACGAGCAGTACTTC	CASSEEWSGGYEQYF
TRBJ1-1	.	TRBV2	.	TGTGCCAGCAGTGTAAAAGGGGACACTGAAGCTTTCTTT	CASSVKGDTEAFF
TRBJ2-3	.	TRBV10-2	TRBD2	TGCGCCAGCAGCCCTTTGGCGGGGGGGAGTGGGCAGTATTTT	CASSPLAGGSGQYF
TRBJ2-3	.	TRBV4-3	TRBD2	TGCGCCAGCAGCCAAGATGGCCGGGCTAGCGGGGGTGCAGATACGCAGTATTTT	CASSQDGRASGGADTQYF
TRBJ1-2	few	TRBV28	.	TGTTCCAGCTATTCCCGGCAGGTCTCCCTTTATGGCTACACCTTC	CSSYSRQVSLYGYTF
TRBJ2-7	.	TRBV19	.	TGTGCCAGTAGTATCCAAAACGGGGAGCAGTACTTC	CASSIQNGEQYF
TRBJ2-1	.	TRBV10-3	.	TGTGCCATCAGTGAGTCCAGCGGGTCGGTATACAATGAGCAGTTCTTC	CAISESSGSVYNEQFF
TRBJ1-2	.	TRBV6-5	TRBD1	TGTGCCAGCAGTTCAGACAGGGGAGGTGGCTACACCTTC	CASSSDRGGGYTF
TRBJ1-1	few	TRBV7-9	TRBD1	TGTTCCAGCAGCCTCACGACAGGGGATGCTTTCTTT	CSSSLTTGDAFF
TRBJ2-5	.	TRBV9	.	TGTGCCAGCAGCGTAGATCAGGGTCACCAAGAGACCCAGTACTTC	CASSVDQGHQETQYF
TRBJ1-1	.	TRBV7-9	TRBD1	TGTGCCAGCAGCCATTTCGGGACAGCGAACACTGAAGCTTTCTTT	CASSHFGTANTEAFF
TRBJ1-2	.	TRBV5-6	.	TGTGCCAGCACCGCACCGGGGAGCCAACGTGGCTACACCTTC	CASTAPGSQRGYTF
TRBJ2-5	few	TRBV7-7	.	TGTGCCAGCAGCCTAGCTCTTCAAGAGACCCAGTACTTC	CASSLALQETQYF
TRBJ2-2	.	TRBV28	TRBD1	TGTGCCAGCATCGACAGGGGGCAAAGGGCCGGGGAGCTGTTTTTT	CASIDRGQRAGELFF
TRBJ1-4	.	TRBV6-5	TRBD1	TGTGCCAGCAGCGATACTCACAGGGGCGAAAAACTGTTTTTT	CASSDTHRGEKLFF
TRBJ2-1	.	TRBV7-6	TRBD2	TGTGCCAGCAGTCCCTCTAGCGGGTTCGATAACGAGCAGTTCTTC	CASSPSSGFDNEQFF
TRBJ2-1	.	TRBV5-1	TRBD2	TGCGCCAGCAGCCCGACTAGCGGGGGGGCCCGGAATGAGCAGTTCTTC	CASSPTSGGARNEQFF
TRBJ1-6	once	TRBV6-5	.	TGTGCCAGCAGTTACGTTCAGGATGATTCACCCCTCCACTTT	CASSYVQDDSPLHF
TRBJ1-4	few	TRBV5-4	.	TGTGCCAGCAGCCCCTGGCCTAATGAAAAACTGTTTTTT	CASSPWPNEKLFF
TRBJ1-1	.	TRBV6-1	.	TGTGCCAGCAGTGTGTTGCGGAACACTGAAGCTTTCTTT	CASSVLRNTEAFF
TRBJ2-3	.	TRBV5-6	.	TGTGCCAGCAGCTCGGCAGGGGACGGGGCAGATACGCAGTATTTT	CASSSAGDGADTQYF
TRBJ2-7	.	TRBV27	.	TGTGCCAGCAGTTTTATCGGGGGCTCCTACGAGCAGTACTTC	CASSFIGGSYEQYF
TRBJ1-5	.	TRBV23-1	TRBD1	TGCGCCAGCAGTCAATCAGATGTAAGTGTAGGGACAGGAGTGGATCAGCCCCAGCATTTT	CASSQSDVSVGTGVDQPQHF
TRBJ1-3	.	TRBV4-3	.	TGCGCCAGCAGCCCTGGCCATGCCTCTGGAAACACCATATATTTT	CASSPGHASGNTIYF
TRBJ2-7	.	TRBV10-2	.	TGCGCCAGCAGTGAGCTAGCCTACGAGCAGTACTTC	CASSELAYEQYF
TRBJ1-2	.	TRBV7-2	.	TGTGCCAGCAGCTTAAGACAGAACGGCGGCTACACCTTC	CASSLRQNGGYTF
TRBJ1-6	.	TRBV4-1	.	TGCGCCAGCAGCCAAGGAGTAGCCCCAACGAATTCACCCCTCCACTTT	CASSQGVAPTNSPLHF
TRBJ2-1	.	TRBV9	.	TGTGCCAGCAGCGTAGGACTGACGCCCCTCAATGAGCAGTTCTTC	CASSVGLTPLNEQFF
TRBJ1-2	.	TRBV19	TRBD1	TGTGCCAGCCGCGTCGGACAGGGACCCTATGGCTACACCTTC	CASRVGQGPYGYTF
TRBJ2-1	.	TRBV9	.	TGTGCCAGCAGCGTAGAAGGGGCCTCCTACAATGAGCAGTTCTTC	CASSVEGASYNEQFF
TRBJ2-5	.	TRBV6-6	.	TGTGCCAGCAGTCCAAGAGACATCCAAGAGACCCAGTACTTC	CASSPRDIQETQYF
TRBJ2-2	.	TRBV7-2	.	TGTGCCAGCAGCTTAGGCGTCGACTTCATCAGAGCCGGGGAGCTGTTTTTT	CASSLGVDFIRAGELFF
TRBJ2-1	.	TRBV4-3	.	TGCGCCAGCAGCCAAGAGAAGGAGGCTGGTGAGCAGTTCTTC	CASSQEKEAGEQFF
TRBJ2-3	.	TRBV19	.	TGTGCCAGTAGTATAGGCGCGGTTAACACAGATACGCAGTATTTT	CASSIGAVNTDTQYF
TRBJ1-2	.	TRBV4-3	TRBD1	TGCGCCAGCAGCCAAGCAGGGGGCCGAGATGGCTACACCTTC	CASSQAGGRDGYTF
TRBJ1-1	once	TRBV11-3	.	TGTGCCAGCAGCGCGACAGGTGGGAACACTGAAGCTTTCTTT	CASSATGGNTEAFF
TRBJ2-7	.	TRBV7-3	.	TGTGCCAGCAGCTTGGGGGGGCGCGAGCAGTACTTC	CASSLGGREQYF
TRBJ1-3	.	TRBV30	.	TGTGCCTGGAGCCACTCTGGAAACACCATATATTTT	CAWSHSGNTIYF
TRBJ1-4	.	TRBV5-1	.	TGCGCCAGCAGCGCGACAGGATCGGCTAATGAAAAACTGTTTTTT	CASSATGSANEKLFF
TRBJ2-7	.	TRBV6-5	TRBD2	TGTGCCAGCAGTAAAACTAGCGGGCTAGCCTACGAGCAGTACTTC	CASSKTSGLAYEQYF
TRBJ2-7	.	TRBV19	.	TGTGCCAGTAGTATCCAGGGCAGGGCCTACGAGCAGTACTTC	CASSIQGRAYEQYF
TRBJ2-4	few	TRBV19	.	TGTGCCAGTAGTATAGAGGGCACGGCCAAAAACATTCAGTACTTC	CASSIEGTAKNIQYF
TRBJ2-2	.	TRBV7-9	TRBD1	TGTGCCAGCAGCTTCAAACAGGGGGACACCGGGGAGCTGTTTTTT	CASSFKQGDTGELFF
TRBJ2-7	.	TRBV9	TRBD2	TGTGCCAGCAGCGTCGGACCCGGGACTAGCGGTTCCTACGAGCAGTACTTC	CASSVGPGTSGSYEQYF
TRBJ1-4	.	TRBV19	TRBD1	TGTGCCAGTAGCCCCGGGACAGGAGGTGAAAAACTGTTTTTT	CASSPGTGGEKLFF
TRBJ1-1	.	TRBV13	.	TGTGCCAGCAGCTTAGGCCAGGGCACTGAAGCTTTCTTT	CASSLGQGTEAFF
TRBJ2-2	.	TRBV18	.	TGTGCCCTTAGTGCGGGTTACACCGGGGAGCTGTTTTTT	CALSAGYTGELFF
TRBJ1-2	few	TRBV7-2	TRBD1	TGTGCCAGCAGCGCGGGACAGATCTTACCTCTTATTAACTATGGCTACACCTTC	CASSAGQILPLINYGYTF
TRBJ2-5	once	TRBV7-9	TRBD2	TGTGCCAGCAGCTTCTGGACTAGCGGGGGGCGGGAGACCCAGTACTTC	CASSFWTSGGRETQYF
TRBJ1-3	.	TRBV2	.	TGTGCCAGCAGTGCCGCGCGGGGGCCTGGAAACACCATATATTTT	CASSAARGPGNTIYF
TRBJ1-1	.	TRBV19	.	TGTGCCAGTAGTTCAACGACAGGTGCGACTGAAGCTTTCTTT	CASSSTTGATEAFF
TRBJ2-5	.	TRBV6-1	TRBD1	TGTGCCAGCAGTGCAGGGGGTGCCGAGGCCCAGTACTTC	CASSAGGAEAQYF